A selection of T cell receptor beta chains follows, all from one sample in a study of T cell responses to AZD1222 COVID-19 vaccine. The data were produced by immunoSEQ multiplex PCR, yet TCRdb's version contains in-frame clones alone and is incomplete. The top ten clones hold approximately 3% of a sample with roughly 140,000 clones, about 88% of them seen once. Sequences were derived from peripheral blood, sampled 28 days after the second AZD1222 dose. The receptors here all came from an adult who received the AZD1222 COVID-19 vaccine. Each CDR3 is given with its conserved first and last residue. D genes are given only for firm matches. Only part of the rows carry a size: once, few, many, or a class if the clone is expanded.

d_call j_call v_call clone_size cdr3_aa cdr3_nt
. TRBJ1-5 TRBV4-3 few CASSQEGGNQPQHF TGCGCCAGCAGCCAAGAAGGGGGGAATCAGCCCCAGCATTTT
TRBD1 TRBJ1-2 TRBV13 . CASSLDRGLGYTF TGTGCCAGCAGCTTAGACAGGGGGCTTGGCTACACCTTC
TRBD1 TRBJ2-5 TRBV5-1 . CASSWTGLETQYF TGCGCCAGCAGCTGGACAGGGCTGGAGACCCAGTACTTC
. TRBJ1-3 TRBV7-8 . CASSLSGTTGNTIYF TGTGCCAGCAGCTTATCGGGGACGACTGGAAACACCATATATTTT
. TRBJ2-2 TRBV12-3/TRBV12-4 . CASTDSNTGELFF TGTGCCAGCACGGACAGCAACACCGGGGAGCTGTTTTTT
. TRBJ2-7 TRBV14 . CASSQVQAYEQYF TGTGCCAGCAGCCAAGTCCAGGCCTACGAGCAGTACTTC
TRBD1 TRBJ1-1 TRBV19 . CASSNVDRLNTEAFF TGTGCCAGTAGTAACGTGGACAGGCTGAACACTGAAGCTTTCTTT
. TRBJ1-2 TRBV9 . CASSPGQHNYGYTF TGTGCCAGCAGCCCAGGACAGCATAACTATGGCTACACCTTC
. TRBJ2-7 TRBV3-1/TRBV3-2 . CASCNGSYEQYF TGTGCCAGCTGCAATGGCTCCTACGAGCAGTACTTC
. TRBJ2-7 TRBV28 . CASSRGASYEQYF TGTGCCAGCAGTCGAGGGGCCTCCTACGAGCAGTACTTC
TRBD1 TRBJ2-3 TRBV28 . CASSPGGIRGTDTQYF TGTGCCAGCAGCCCAGGGGGAATACGGGGCACAGATACGCAGTATTTT
TRBD2 TRBJ2-7 TRBV19 . CASRLRGGGTYEQYF TGTGCCAGTAGATTGAGGGGCGGGGGAACCTACGAGCAGTACTTC
. TRBJ2-7 TRBV19 once CASSIQPESYEQYF TGTGCCAGTAGTATACAGCCAGAGAGCTACGAGCAGTACTTC
TRBD2 TRBJ2-1 TRBV6-5 once CASSYSQIAGGYEQFF TGTGCCAGCAGTTACTCGCAGATAGCGGGAGGCTATGAGCAGTTCTTC
. TRBJ2-2 TRBV30 few CASRSGLASINTGELFF TGTGCCTCCAGGAGCGGGCTAGCGTCGATCAACACCGGGGAGCTGTTTTTT
TRBD2 TRBJ2-2 TRBV7-2 . CASSPASGSFTGELFF TGTGCCAGCAGCCCTGCCAGCGGGAGTTTCACCGGGGAGCTGTTTTTT
TRBD2 TRBJ2-7 TRBV13 . CASTGAGVRSYKQYF TGTGCCAGCACCGGGGCGGGGGTCCGTAGCTACAAGCAGTACTTC
TRBD2 TRBJ2-7 TRBV24-1 . CATTKRLADSYEQYF TGTGCCACCACCAAGCGGCTAGCGGACTCCTACGAGCAGTACTTC
. TRBJ2-2 TRBV14 . CASSQVSPGNTGELFF TGTGCCAGCAGCCAAGTATCGCCAGGGAACACCGGGGAGCTGTTTTTT
. TRBJ2-5 TRBV5-1 . CASRERGGQETQYF TGCGCCAGCCGGGAGAGGGGGGGCCAAGAGACCCAGTACTTC
TRBD1 TRBJ1-4 TRBV2 . CASSEGWPGQGVQLFF TGTGCCAGCAGCGAGGGTTGGCCGGGACAGGGGGTCCAACTGTTTTTT
. TRBJ1-5 TRBV16 once CASSQRRRGYPQPQHF TGTGCCAGCAGCCAAAGGCGGAGGGGGTACCCTCAGCCCCAGCATTTT
TRBD1 TRBJ1-4 TRBV28 . CASSSPGGGNEKLFF TGTGCCAGCAGTTCCCCAGGGGGCGGGAATGAAAAACTGTTTTTT
. TRBJ2-7 TRBV6-5 . CASGGALHRGEQYF TGTGCCAGCGGGGGGGCCTTACACCGGGGCGAGCAGTACTTC
. TRBJ1-4 TRBV5-1 . CASPLSRKLFF TGCGCCAGCCCCCTCTCCAGAAAACTGTTTTTT
. TRBJ1-2 TRBV6-2/TRBV6-3 . CASSRPRRSNYGYTF TGTGCCAGCAGCCGCCCGCGACGGAGTAACTATGGCTACACCTTC
. TRBJ1-1 TRBV6-5 . CASSYVGRGTFF .